This TCR beta chain was found in a study of blood T cell repertoires in COVID-19. Study at large: In each case, the material was cDNA or gDNA derived from T cells, B-cell-depleted T cells, or PBMCs.

Sequencing was performed with immunoSEQ multiplex PCR; in TCRdb, only in-frame clones are kept and a portion is missing. The sample includes roughly 100,000 clones, approximately 90% of them seen just once. The sequence was collected from a woman aged 45 to 65 with COVID-19, enrolled during active disease. Sequencing was done on a sample of peripheral blood.

The CDR3 DNA reads as TGTGCCAGCAGTGCATGGAGCTCTACCTCTGGAAACACCATATATTTT. Its protein is CASSAWSSTSGNTIYF. The J gene is TRBJ1-3, the V gene TRBV2, with D hard to call. Germline CDR1 SNHLY, CDR2 FYNNEI. There are 16 residues in the CDR3. The V end lost 4 bases, the J end lost 0 bases, and 13 bases lay between the germline ends.